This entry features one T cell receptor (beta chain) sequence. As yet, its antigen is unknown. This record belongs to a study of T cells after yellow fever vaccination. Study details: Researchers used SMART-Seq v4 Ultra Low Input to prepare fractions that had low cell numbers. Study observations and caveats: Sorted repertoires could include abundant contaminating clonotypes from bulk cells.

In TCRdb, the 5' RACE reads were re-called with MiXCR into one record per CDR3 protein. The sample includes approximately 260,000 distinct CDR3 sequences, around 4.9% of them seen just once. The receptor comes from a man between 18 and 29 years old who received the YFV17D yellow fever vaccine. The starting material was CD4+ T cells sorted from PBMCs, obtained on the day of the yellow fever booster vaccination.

CDR3 residues: CASSRGTQYF. CDR3 sequence (DNA): TGTGCCAGCAGTCGGGGTACGCAGTATTTT. The chain uses TRBV2 and TRBJ2-3; D might be TRBD2 (5 bases). The CDR3 covers 10 residues. V was cut by 5 bases and J by 8 bases, with 5 bases left in between. Germline V lookup: CDR1 SNHLY, CDR2 FYNNEI.